The 21 T cell receptor beta chains in this list originate from one sample, sequenced in a study of shared clonotypes between healthy human individuals. Sequencing was performed with immunoSEQ multiplex PCR; in TCRdb, only in-frame clones are kept and a portion is missing. The sample lists some 2,100,000 clones, almost 96% occurring once. The source material was naive CD4+ T cells sorted from blood. The subset here: CD45RA+ positively selected. These receptors came from a man aged 18 to 30 in good health.

The gene calls are TRBV18 and TRBJ1-5; D call uncertain. The CDR3 totals 14 residues. CDR1 and CDR2 (germline): KGHSH, LQKENI. Trimming removed 2 bases at V and 6 bases at J, with 11 bases between. The CDR3 nucleotides are TGTGCCAGCTCACCAGAAATGGAATCTCAGCCCCAGCATTTT. Translation gives CASSPEMESQPQHF.

This clone was picked up one time. The chain links TRBV6-5 to TRBJ2-7, with 11 bases identical to TRBD1. J lost 3 bases, V lost 5 bases, and 6 bases had no gene match. This CDR3 has 15 amino acids. Germline lookup yields CDR1 MNHEY and CDR2 SVGAGI. The CDR3 sequence: CASSSAGTGGYEQYF. The DNA for the CDR3 is TGTGCCAGCAGTAGCGCCGGGACAGGGGGCTACGAGCAGTACTTC.

This chain links TRBV9 with TRBJ1-6, with D unresolved. V was cut by 3 bases and J by 7 bases, with 11 bases left in between. CDR1 and CDR2 (germline): SGDLS, YYNGEE. This CDR3 comprises 14 residues. CDR3 amino acids: CASSAQSVNSPLHF. CDR3 DNA sequence: TGTGCCAGCAGCGCCCAAAGTGTCAATTCACCCCTCCACTTT.

This clone was seen just once. The CDR3 protein is CASSFGSLAISTGELFF. CDR3 coding DNA: TGTGCCAGCAGTTTTGGATCGTTGGCAATTTCCACCGGGGAGCTGTTTTTT. This chain links TRBV27 with TRBJ2-2; D is ambiguous. This CDR3 contains 17 residues. V lost 3 bases and J 4 bases, leaving 18 bases between the germline ends. CDR1 MNHEY and CDR2 SMNVEV come from the germline V gene (reference sequence).

On this clone itself: The same CDR3 can be traced to other DNA sequences in this sample. V is TRBV5-1 and J is TRBJ2-3; D is uncertain. There are 14 residues in the CDR3. From germline, CDR1 is SGHRS and CDR2 YFSETQ. The V gene lost 2 bases and the J gene lost 2 bases, with 9 bases spanning the gap. This CDR3 is CASSFGGFTDTQYF. DNA for the CDR3: TGCGCCAGCAGCTTCGGCGGATTCACAGATACGCAGTATTTT.

The genes are TRBV7-8 and TRBJ1-3, with a tentative D call TRBD1 (6 bases). Trimming took 6 bases from V and 0 from J, leaving 12 bases between them. This CDR3 contains 15 residues. CDR1 and CDR2 from the germline V gene are SGHVS and FQNEAQ. CDR3 sequence: CASSFTRGSGNTIYF. Written as DNA, the CDR3 is TGTGCCAGCAGTTTTACCAGGGGCTCTGGAAACACCATATATTTT.

On this clone itself: This may be a read error, as it is one base from a much larger clone. This chain connects TRBV5-1 to TRBJ1-1, with TRBD1 identical over 10 bases. In germline, CDR1 is SGHRS, CDR2 YFSETQ. With V trimmed by 4 bases and J by 3 bases, 0 bases remained unmatched. CDR3 length equals 13 residues. The CDR3 DNA follows: TGCGCCAGCAGCGGACAGGGGGACACTGAAGCTTTCTTT. As protein: CASSGQGDTEAFF.

The genes are TRBV30 and TRBJ2-1; TRBD2 matches at 8 bases. The length of the CDR3 is 17 residues. Trimming removed 3 bases from V and 1 base from J; junction bases left unmatched: 11. Per the germline V gene, CDR1 is GTSNPN and CDR2 is SVGIG (reference sequence). The CDR3 DNA sequence: TGTGCCTGGAGCGGCGGACGGGAGGGGTCTTCCTACAATGAGCAGTTCTTC. Translated, it gives CAWSGGREGSSYNEQFF.

Only a few counts were recorded for this clone. The chain carries TRBV19 and TRBJ2-7, with 7 nucleotides matching TRBD1. Germline CDR1 LNHDA, CDR2 SQIVND (reference sequence). The CDR3 spans 11 residues. Losses at the gene ends were 6 bases for V and 11 bases for J; bases not matched to a gene: 7. The CDR3 coding sequence is TGTGCCAGTAGCCATAACAGGGGTAAGTACTTC. It specifies CASSHNRGKYF.

The J gene is TRBJ2-5, the V gene TRBV5-1, with D perhaps matching TRBD2 (6 bases). Germline CDR1 SGHRS, CDR2 YFSETQ. The V end lost 0 bases, the J end lost 5 bases, and 14 bases lay between the germline ends. The CDR3 is 15 residues long. The DNA for the CDR3 is TGCGCCAGCAGCTTGGTCGGGAGCAGCCGGGAGACCCAGTACTTC. It is translated as CASSLVGSSRETQYF.

The chain uses TRBV4-1 and TRBJ1-4; no firm D call. In germline, CDR1 is MGHRA, CDR2 YSYEKL. The CDR3 is 15 amino acids. The germline V and J ends were trimmed by 1 base and 5 bases, with 11 bases remaining between them. The CDR3 DNA is TGCGCCAGCAGCCAAGGGTGGAGGGCAAATGAAAAACTGTTTTTT. Its translation is CASSQGWRANEKLFF.

This rearrangement joins TRBV2 to TRBJ1-1, with TRBD1 as a possible D gene (5 bases). The CDR3 runs to 11 residues. Trimming removed 7 bases from V and 6 bases from J, with 9 bases in between. Germline lookup yields CDR1 SNHLY and CDR2 FYNNEI. CDR3 region: CASKGRAEAFF. The DNA for the CDR3 is TGTGCCAGCAAGGGCAGGGCTGAAGCTTTCTTT.

The gene calls are TRBV4-3 and TRBJ2-7; the D gene is possibly TRBD2 (6 bases). Germline assignment: CDR1 LGHNA and CDR2 YSLEER. This CDR3 contains 16 residues. The V gene lost 3 bases and the J gene lost 2 bases, with 17 bases spanning the gap. The CDR3 coding sequence is TGCGCCAGCAGCCAGGGATCGGTGCCGGGAGCCTACGAGCAGTACTTC. Translating gives CASSQGSVPGAYEQYF.

The chain joins TRBV7-8 to TRBJ2-5; TRBD2 matches at 7 bases. The germline gives CDR1 SGHVS, CDR2 FQNEAQ. V was clipped by 3 bases and J by 5 bases; unmatched bases: 6. This CDR3 has 14 amino acids. The DNA of the CDR3 is TGTGCCAGCAGCTTCGCCGGGACTAAGGAGACCCAGTACTTC. Translated, it gives CASSFAGTKETQYF.

The rearrangement uses TRBV27 and TRBJ2-7, with D possibly matching TRBD1 (5 bases). Germline CDR1 is MNHEY and CDR2 is SMNVEV (reference sequence). This CDR3 region has 16 residues. V was clipped by 4 bases and J by 0 bases, with 16 bases between them. The CDR3 reads CASSSPTGSGSYEQYF. DNA of the CDR3: TGTGCCAGCAGTTCTCCAACAGGCTCTGGCTCCTACGAGCAGTACTTC.

The V gene is TRBV7-2, the J gene TRBJ2-1, with 9 bases matching TRBD2. There are 15 residues in the CDR3. The V gene end was trimmed by 1 base and the J gene end by 8 bases; junction bases not matched to a gene: 6. Per germline, CDR1 SGHTA and CDR2 FQGNSA. The chain's CDR3 is CASSLEGLAFDEQFF. In nucleotides, the CDR3 is TGTGCCAGCAGCTTAGAGGGACTAGCCTTCGATGAGCAGTTCTTC.

The rearrangement joins TRBV4-3 to TRBJ2-2; a weak D match, TRBD2 (6 bases). Between the trimmed V and J ends, which lost 5 bases and 5 bases, there was a span of 12 bases. Germline V lookup: CDR1 LGHNA, CDR2 YSLEER. The length of the CDR3 is 14 residues. The CDR3 spells CASSGEDRTGELFF. DNA for the CDR3: TGCGCCAGCAGCGGGGAGGACCGGACCGGGGAGCTGTTTTTT.

The CDR3 loop is CASSPTGEFQPQHF. CDR3 in DNA: TGTGCCAGCAGCCCCACAGGGGAGTTTCAGCCCCAGCATTTT. The chain carries TRBV27 and TRBJ1-5, with 7 positions matching TRBD1. V dropped 6 bases and J dropped 6; count of bases not matched to a gene: 8. The CDR3 has 14 residues. Per the germline V gene, CDR1 is MNHEY and CDR2 is SMNVEV (reference sequence).

The chain is built from TRBV11-1 and TRBJ1-1; D ambiguous. Germline values: CDR1 SGHAT, CDR2 FQDESV (reference sequence). The CDR3 spans 15 residues. The ends were cut back, 4 bases at V and 3 bases at J, with 15 bases in the middle. The CDR3 DNA follows: TGTGCCAGCAGCTCTAGCGGTCTTCAGGACACTGAAGCTTTCTTT. This encodes CASSSSGLQDTEAFF.

This chain joins TRBV7-8 and TRBJ1-2; D unresolved. Germline V gene sequence: CDR1 SGHVS, CDR2 FQNEAQ. CDR3 length: 15 residues. Trimming stripped 5 bases from V and 2 bases from J, with 15 bases between. CDR3 sequence: CASSLQPGVNYGYTF. Written as DNA, the CDR3 is TGTGCCAGCAGCCTCCAACCTGGGGTAAACTATGGCTACACCTTC.

The V call is TRBV11-1, the J call TRBJ2-1, with a weak D call TRBD2 (5 bases). This CDR3 has 11 residues. In germline, CDR1 is SGHAT, CDR2 FQDESV (reference sequence). Deletions cut 5 bases from V and 8 bases from J, with 7 bases between. The CDR3 DNA reads as TGTGCCAGCAGCCTGAGGGATGAGCAGTTCTTC. Amino acids: CASSLRDEQFF.